A selection of T cell receptor beta chains follows, all from one sample in a study of blood T cell repertoires in COVID-19. Profiling relied on immunoSEQ multiplex PCR, and the TCRdb table lists in-frame clones only, not all of them. Altogether 50,000 to 80,000 clones are present, roughly 86% being singletons, with the ten largest covering approximately 6.6%. The sequenced sample consisted of peripheral blood. The source is a man aged 45 to 65 with active COVID-19. The CDR3 runs from the conserved cysteine through the conserved F or W. A D gene is named only where the DNA matches it firmly. The size entry is marked missing in some rows and otherwise reads once, few, many or a size class.

J | size | D | V | CDR3 | DNA
TRBJ1-5 | - | - | TRBV3-1/TRBV3-2 | CASSQGWSQPQHF | TGTGCCAGCAGCCAAGGGTGGAGTCAGCCCCAGCATTTT
TRBJ1-1 | - | - | TRBV18 | CASSPPKGPNTEAFF | TGTGCCAGCTCACCACCGAAGGGGCCAAACACTGAAGCTTTCTTT
TRBJ1-6 | - | - | TRBV3-1/TRBV3-2 | CASSQALYNSPLHF | TGTGCCAGCAGCCAAGCCCTCTATAATTCACCCCTCCACTTT
TRBJ2-5 | once | TRBD1 | TRBV3-1/TRBV3-2 | CASSHNSGTGPETQYF | TGTGCCAGCAGCCATAATTCCGGGACAGGCCCAGAGACCCAGTACTTC
TRBJ1-2 | - | TRBD1 | TRBV18 | CASSPTGNYGYTF | TGTGCCAGCTCACCGACAGGGAACTATGGCTACACCTTC
TRBJ1-5 | - | - | TRBV5-8 | CASSYGTPGIKPQHF | TGTGCCAGCAGCTACGGGACACCCGGAATCAAGCCCCAGCATTTT
TRBJ2-7 | - | TRBD2 | TRBV5-1 | CASSLRVSGGSYEQYF | TGCGCCAGCAGCTTGCGGGTGAGCGGGGGATCCTACGAGCAGTACTTC
TRBJ2-7 | - | TRBD1 | TRBV2 | CASRRQGSSYEQYF | TGTGCCAGCAGGCGACAGGGGAGCTCCTACGAGCAGTACTTC
TRBJ2-3 | - | TRBD2 | TRBV3-1/TRBV3-2 | CASSQGGLAGGRTDTQYF | TGTGCCAGCAGCCAAGGAGGTCTAGCGGGGGGCCGCACAGATACGCAGTATTTT
TRBJ2-7 | - | - | TRBV11-2 | CASTLRTDGSYEQYF | TGTGCCAGCACTCTTCGGACAGACGGCTCCTACGAGCAGTACTTC
TRBJ1-1 | - | TRBD1 | TRBV25-1 | CASSERTGGNTEAFF | TGTGCCAGCAGTGAACGCACAGGGGGGAACACTGAAGCTTTCTTT
TRBJ2-3 | - | TRBD1 | TRBV5-6 | CASSLGQVEDTQYF | TGTGCCAGCAGCTTAGGACAGGTAGAAGATACGCAGTATTTT
TRBJ2-3 | once | TRBD1 | TRBV6-6 | CASGQGSNTDTQYF | TGTGCTAGTGGACAGGGGAGTAACACAGATACGCAGTATTTT
TRBJ1-6 | - | - | TRBV6-5 | CASSYGQINSPLHF | TGTGCCAGCAGTTACGGGCAGATTAATTCACCCCTCCACTTT
TRBJ2-3 | - | - | TRBV7-9 | CASSSEGAVSTDTQYF | TGTGCCAGCAGCTCCGAGGGCGCAGTTAGCACAGATACGCAGTATTTT
TRBJ1-4 | - | - | TRBV5-1 | CASSSGRRGEKLFF | TGCGCCAGCAGCTCGGGGCGGAGGGGTGAAAAACTGTTTTTT
TRBJ2-2 | - | TRBD1 | TRBV24-1 | CATRGTGATGELFF | TGTGCCACTAGAGGGACAGGAGCTACCGGGGAGCTGTTTTTT